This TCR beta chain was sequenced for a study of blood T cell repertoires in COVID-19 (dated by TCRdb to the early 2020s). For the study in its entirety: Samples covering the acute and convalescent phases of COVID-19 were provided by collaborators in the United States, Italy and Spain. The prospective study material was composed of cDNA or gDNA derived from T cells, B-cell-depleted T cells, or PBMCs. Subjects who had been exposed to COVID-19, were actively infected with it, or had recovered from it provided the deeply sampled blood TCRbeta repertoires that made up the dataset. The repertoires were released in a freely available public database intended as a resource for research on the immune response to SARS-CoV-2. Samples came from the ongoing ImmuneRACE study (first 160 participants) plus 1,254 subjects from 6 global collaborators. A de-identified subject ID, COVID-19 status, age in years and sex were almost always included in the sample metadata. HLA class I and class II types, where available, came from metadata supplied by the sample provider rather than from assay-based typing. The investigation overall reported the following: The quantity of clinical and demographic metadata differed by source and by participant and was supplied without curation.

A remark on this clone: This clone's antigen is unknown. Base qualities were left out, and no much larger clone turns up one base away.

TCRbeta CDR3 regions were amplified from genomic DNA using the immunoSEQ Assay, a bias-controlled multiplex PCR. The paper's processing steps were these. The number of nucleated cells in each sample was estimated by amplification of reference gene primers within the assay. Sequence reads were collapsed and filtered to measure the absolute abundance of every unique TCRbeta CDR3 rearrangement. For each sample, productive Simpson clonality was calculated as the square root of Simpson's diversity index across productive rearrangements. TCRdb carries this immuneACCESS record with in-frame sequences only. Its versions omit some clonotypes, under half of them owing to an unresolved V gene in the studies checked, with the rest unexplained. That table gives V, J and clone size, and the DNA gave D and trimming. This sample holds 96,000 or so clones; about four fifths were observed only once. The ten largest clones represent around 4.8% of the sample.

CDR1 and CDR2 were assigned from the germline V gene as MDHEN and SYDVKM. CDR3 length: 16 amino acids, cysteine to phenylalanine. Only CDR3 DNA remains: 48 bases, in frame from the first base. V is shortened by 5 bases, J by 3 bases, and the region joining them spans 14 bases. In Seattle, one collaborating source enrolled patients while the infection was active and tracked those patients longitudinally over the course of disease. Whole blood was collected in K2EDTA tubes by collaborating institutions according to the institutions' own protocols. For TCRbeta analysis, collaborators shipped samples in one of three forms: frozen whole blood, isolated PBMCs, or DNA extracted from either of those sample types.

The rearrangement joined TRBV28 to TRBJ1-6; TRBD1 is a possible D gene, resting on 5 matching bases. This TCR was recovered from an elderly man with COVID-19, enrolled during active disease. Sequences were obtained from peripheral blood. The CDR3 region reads CASSPAGVGYNSPLHF. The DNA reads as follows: TGTGCCAGCAGTCCCGCGGGGGTCGGCTATAATTCACCCCTCCACTTT.